The rows below give T cell receptor beta chains drawn from one sample of a study of control samples from healthy donors and cancer patients. Libraries were prepared by immunoSEQ multiplex PCR; TCRdb keeps only in-frame clonotypes and omits some of them. The table lists 95,000 to 150,000 clones, more than 75% of them singletons. The sequenced sample consisted of blood. These receptors were taken from a man aged 18-30 years in good health. Both conserved end residues are part of each CDR3. Fields, in order: CDR3 protein, CDR3 DNA, V gene, J gene, D gene, clone size. D genes are given only for firm matches. Clone size is stated in some rows and not others, as once, few, many or a class when expanded.

CDR3 protein: CASSRSYTDTQYF
CDR3 DNA: TGTGCCAGCAGCCGTAGCTACACAGATACGCAGTATTTT
V gene: TRBV7-2
J gene: TRBJ2-3
D gene: -
clone size: few

CDR3 protein: CASSLGGGKQPQHF
CDR3 DNA: TGTGCCAGCAGTTTAGGAGGGGGCAAACAGCCCCAGCATTTT
V gene: TRBV28
J gene: TRBJ1-5
D gene: TRBD1
clone size: -

CDR3 protein: CATTFGTNEKLFF
CDR3 DNA: TGTGCCACCACGTTCGGGACTAATGAAAAACTGTTTTTT
V gene: TRBV2
J gene: TRBJ1-4
D gene: -
clone size: -

CDR3 protein: CASSLWAGAGNQPQHF
CDR3 DNA: TGTGCCAGCAGTTTATGGGCAGGAGCTGGGAATCAGCCCCAGCATTTT
V gene: TRBV27
J gene: TRBJ1-5
D gene: -
clone size: -

CDR3 protein: CASLYLGGQGGRKPQHF
CDR3 DNA: TGTGCCAGCCTCTACCTCGGGGGACAGGGAGGTAGAAAGCCCCAGCATTTT
V gene: TRBV28
J gene: TRBJ1-5
D gene: TRBD1
clone size: few

CDR3 protein: CASSEAVYRPLEQYF
CDR3 DNA: TGTGCCAGCAGTGAAGCAGTTTACAGACCCCTGGAGCAGTACTTC
V gene: TRBV6-1
J gene: TRBJ2-7
D gene: -
clone size: -

CDR3 protein: CASSPPARASGNYNEQFF
CDR3 DNA: TGTGCCAGCTCACCACCCGCCCGGGCTAGCGGGAACTACAATGAGCAGTTCTTC
V gene: TRBV18
J gene: TRBJ2-1
D gene: TRBD2
clone size: -

CDR3 protein: CASSPTETNYGYTF
CDR3 DNA: TGTGCCAGCTCACCGACAGAAACCAACTATGGCTACACCTTC
V gene: TRBV18
J gene: TRBJ1-2
D gene: -
clone size: -

CDR3 protein: CASQGSGANVLTF
CDR3 DNA: TGTGCCAGCCAGGGGTCTGGGGCCAACGTCCTGACTTTC
V gene: TRBV28
J gene: TRBJ2-6
D gene: -
clone size: -

CDR3 protein: CSARSSLEAFF
CDR3 DNA: TGCAGTGCTAGAAGTTCCCTGGAAGCTTTCTTT
V gene: TRBV20-1
J gene: TRBJ1-1
D gene: -
clone size: once

CDR3 protein: CASRDGQGSNEKLFF
CDR3 DNA: TGCGCCAGCAGGGATGGACAGGGTTCCAATGAAAAACTGTTTTTT
V gene: TRBV5-1
J gene: TRBJ1-4
D gene: TRBD1
clone size: -

CDR3 protein: CASSRNIGSTEAFF
CDR3 DNA: TGTGCCAGCAGCCGCAATATCGGGTCCACTGAAGCTTTCTTT
V gene: TRBV5-4
J gene: TRBJ1-1
D gene: -
clone size: -

CDR3 protein: CASSSGLAVKMGNEQFF
CDR3 DNA: TGTGCCAGTAGTTCCGGACTAGCGGTTAAGATGGGGAATGAGCAGTTCTTC
V gene: TRBV19
J gene: TRBJ2-1
D gene: TRBD2
clone size: few

CDR3 protein: CASSRDRGTSPLHF
CDR3 DNA: TGTGCCAGCAGCCGGGACAGGGGGACTTCACCCCTCCACTTT
V gene: TRBV7-2
J gene: TRBJ1-6
D gene: TRBD1
clone size: -

CDR3 protein: CASSVEAGNLYGYTF
CDR3 DNA: TGTGCCAGCAGCGTAGAGGCAGGGAACCTGTATGGCTACACCTTC
V gene: TRBV9
J gene: TRBJ1-2
D gene: -
clone size: -

CDR3 protein: CATRGDSDTGELFF
CDR3 DNA: TGTGCCACCCGTGGGGACAGCGATACCGGGGAGCTGTTTTTT
V gene: TRBV24-1
J gene: TRBJ2-2
D gene: TRBD1
clone size: -

CDR3 protein: CASSSGQTEAFF
CDR3 DNA: TGCGCCAGCAGCTCGGGACAGACTGAAGCTTTCTTT
V gene: TRBV5-1
J gene: TRBJ1-1
D gene: TRBD1
clone size: -

CDR3 protein: CASSPRGNDSPLHF
CDR3 DNA: TGTGCCAGCTCACCCCGGGGAAACGATTCACCCCTCCACTTT
V gene: TRBV18
J gene: TRBJ1-6
D gene: -
clone size: -

CDR3 protein: CASSRWETQYF
CDR3 DNA: TGTGCCAGCAGTAGATGGGAGACCCAGTACTTC
V gene: TRBV6-5
J gene: TRBJ2-5
D gene: -
clone size: -

CDR3 protein: CASSYAGTGEKLFF
CDR3 DNA: TGTGCCAGCAGTTACGCCGGGACCGGTGAAAAACTGTTTTTT
V gene: TRBV6-6
J gene: TRBJ1-4
D gene: -
clone size: -

CDR3 protein: CAILSSENTEAFF
CDR3 DNA: TGTGCCATCCTCTCGTCCGAGAACACTGAAGCTTTCTTT
V gene: TRBV28
J gene: TRBJ1-1
D gene: -
clone size: -

CDR3 protein: CASSHRTGDEQYF
CDR3 DNA: TGTGCCAGCAGCCATCGCACAGGAGACGAGCAGTACTTC
V gene: TRBV21-1
J gene: TRBJ2-7
D gene: -
clone size: -

CDR3 protein: CASTTNLAGIGETQYF
CDR3 DNA: TGTGCCAGCACCACTAACCTGGCTGGGATCGGAGAGACCCAGTACTTC
V gene: TRBV28
J gene: TRBJ2-5
D gene: -
clone size: -

CDR3 protein: CASSEDASGRLDTQYF
CDR3 DNA: TGTGCCAGCAGTGAAGATGCTAGCGGGAGATTAGATACGCAGTATTTT
V gene: TRBV2
J gene: TRBJ2-3
D gene: TRBD2
clone size: -

CDR3 protein: CASSYQTALNTEAFF
CDR3 DNA: TGTGCCAGCAGTTACCAAACAGCTCTGAACACTGAAGCTTTCTTT
V gene: TRBV6-5
J gene: TRBJ1-1
D gene: -
clone size: -

CDR3 protein: CATSDTGELFF
CDR3 DNA: TGTGCCACCTCGGACACCGGGGAGCTGTTTTTT
V gene: TRBV6-5
J gene: TRBJ2-2
D gene: -
clone size: -

CDR3 protein: CATSGEQANTGELFF
CDR3 DNA: TGTGCCACCAGTGGGGAGCAGGCGAACACCGGGGAGCTGTTTTTT
V gene: TRBV24-1
J gene: TRBJ2-2
D gene: -
clone size: -

CDR3 protein: CASSIRGSTSGRGIYNEQFF
CDR3 DNA: TGTGCCAGCAGCATCCGCGGCAGTACTAGCGGGAGAGGTATCTACAATGAGCAGTTCTTC
V gene: TRBV11-3
J gene: TRBJ2-1
D gene: TRBD2
clone size: once

CDR3 protein: CASSPRSGRAQAFF
CDR3 DNA: TGTGCCAGCAGCCCCAGGTCGGGCAGGGCCCAAGCTTTCTTT
V gene: TRBV7-9
J gene: TRBJ1-1
D gene: -
clone size: -